Included here is one T cell receptor beta chain sequence, with context. The data are from a study of cytomegalovirus exposure and HLA in healthy donors. Produced via immunoSEQ multiplex PCR; TCRdb's table is partial and in-frame only. The table shows 55,000 to 80,000 clones, with approximately 95% occurring only once. Germline CDR1 reads SGDLS; CDR2 reads YYNGEE. The CDR3 is made up of 17 amino acids. The V and J ends lost 0 bases and 3 bases respectively, with 18 bases between them. V is TRBV9 and J is TRBJ2-5, with D possibly being TRBD2 (6 bases). This TCR derives from a woman aged 18-30 years in good health and CMV-seropositive. The sequenced material came from PBMCs. The CDR3 region is CASSVAPAARGEETQYF. Here the CDR3 DNA reads TGTGCCAGCAGCGTAGCCCCCGCAGCGCGGGGTGAAGAGACCCAGTACTTC.